This T cell receptor beta chain was obtained from a study of T-cell memory formation after mild COVID-19. Study-level results: Shrinking CD4+ clones were chiefly CM and EM; CD8+ ones were chiefly EMRA.

This clonotype occurred a few times. Its antigen is undetermined. TCRdb re-called the 5' RACE reads with MiXCR, one entry per CDR3 protein. The sample holds more than 120,000 distinct CDR3 sequences, under 25% seen once. This CDR3 contains 16 residues. Trimming cost V 7 bases and J 3 bases; bases outside gene matches: 10. Germline values: CDR1 SEHNR, CDR2 FQNEAQ (reference sequence). The chain has TRBV7-9 and TRBJ2-1, with 9 bases identical to TRBD2. The sequenced material came from PBMCs or a T cell subset sorted from them (not recorded which). The clonotype originates from an adult woman who had mild COVID-19 (a few samples of this study predate the infection). Cell type and time point are not known. CDR3 DNA: TGTGCCAGCACCCTGGGGCTAGCGGGATACTACAATGAGCAGTTCTTC. Its translation: CASTLGLAGYYNEQFF.